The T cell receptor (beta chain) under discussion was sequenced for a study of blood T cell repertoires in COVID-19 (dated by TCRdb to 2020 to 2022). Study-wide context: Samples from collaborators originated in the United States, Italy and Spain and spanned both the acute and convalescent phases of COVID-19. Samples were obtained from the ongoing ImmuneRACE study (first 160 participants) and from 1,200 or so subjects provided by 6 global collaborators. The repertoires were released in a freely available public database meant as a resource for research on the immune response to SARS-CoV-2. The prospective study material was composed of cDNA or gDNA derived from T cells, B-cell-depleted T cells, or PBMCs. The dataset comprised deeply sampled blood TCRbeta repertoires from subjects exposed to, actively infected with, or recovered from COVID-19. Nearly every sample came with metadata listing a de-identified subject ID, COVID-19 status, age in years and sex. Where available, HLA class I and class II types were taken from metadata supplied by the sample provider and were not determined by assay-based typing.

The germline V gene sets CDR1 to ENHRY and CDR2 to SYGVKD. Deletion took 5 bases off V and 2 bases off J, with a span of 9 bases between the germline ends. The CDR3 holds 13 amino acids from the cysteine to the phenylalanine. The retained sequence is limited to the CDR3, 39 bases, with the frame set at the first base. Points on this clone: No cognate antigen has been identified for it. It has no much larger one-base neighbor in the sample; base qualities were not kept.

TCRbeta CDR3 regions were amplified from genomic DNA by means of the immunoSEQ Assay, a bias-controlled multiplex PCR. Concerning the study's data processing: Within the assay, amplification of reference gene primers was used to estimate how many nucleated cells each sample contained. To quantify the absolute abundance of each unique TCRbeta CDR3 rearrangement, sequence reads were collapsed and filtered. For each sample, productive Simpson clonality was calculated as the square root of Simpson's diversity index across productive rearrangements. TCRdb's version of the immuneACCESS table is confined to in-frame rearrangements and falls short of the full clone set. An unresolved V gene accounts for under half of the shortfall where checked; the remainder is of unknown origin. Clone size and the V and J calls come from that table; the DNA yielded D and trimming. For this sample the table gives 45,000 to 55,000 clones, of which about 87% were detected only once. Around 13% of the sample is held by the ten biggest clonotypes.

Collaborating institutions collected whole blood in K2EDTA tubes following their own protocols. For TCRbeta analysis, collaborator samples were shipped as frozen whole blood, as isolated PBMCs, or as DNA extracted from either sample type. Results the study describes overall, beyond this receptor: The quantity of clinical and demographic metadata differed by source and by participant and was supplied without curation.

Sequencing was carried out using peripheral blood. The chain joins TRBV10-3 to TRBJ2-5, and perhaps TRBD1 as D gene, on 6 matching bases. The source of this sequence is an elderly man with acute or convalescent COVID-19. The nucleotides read TGTGCCATCAGTTACAGGGAGCAAGAGACCCAGTACTTC. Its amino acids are CAISYREQETQYF.